This record concerns one T cell receptor (beta chain) sequence. The antigen remains undetermined. The same CDR3 also results from other DNA sequences found in this sample. This record comes from a study of beta chain features in type 1 diabetes. The length of the CDR3 is 12 residues. V lost 2 bases, J lost 6 bases, and 5 bases lay in between. The germline CDR1 and CDR2 sequences are MDHEN and SYDVKM. Investigators reverse transcribed all isolated RNA, so they sequenced expressed TCRB transcripts. The assay was immunoSEQ multiplex PCR, and TCRdb's table has in-frame clones only and misses some. Altogether hundreds of thousands of clones are present, about a sixth being singletons, with the ten largest covering 0.02% to 0.025%. Regarding the study as a whole: VDJ junctions sequenced from type 1 diabetes patients showed fewer insertions and more deletions. The study found moderately but significantly shorter TCRB CDR3s in all four CD4+ subsets of Type 1 diabetes patients.

This receptor was taken from a woman between 18 and 29 years old in good health. V usage is TRBV28 and J usage is TRBJ2-1; the D call may be TRBD1 or TRBD2 (5 bases each). Sequenced: naive CD4+ T cells from blood. Here the CDR3 DNA reads TGTGCCAGCAGTTTAGGGGGCAATGAGCAGTTCTTC. Its translation: CASSLGGNEQFF.